This T cell receptor beta chain was observed in a study of graft-versus-host responses after intestinal transplantation. Study-level findings and limits: In recipient marrow, GvH clones were found, and some appeared first in ileum or blood. The study associated peak circulating GvH clone levels with early post-transplant HvG declines. Where graft-donor T cell macrochimerism was present, patients had high graft-versus-host to host-versus-graft clonal ratios in allografts.

The CDR3 has 16 residues. Trimming cost V 5 bases and J 4 bases; bases outside gene matches: 10. Germline CDR1 PRHDT, CDR2 FYEKMQ (reference sequence). The data were produced by immunoSEQ multiplex PCR, yet TCRdb's version contains in-frame clones alone and is incomplete. The sample yields about 20,000 clones, around three quarters seen once. As regards this clone: Its antigen is not known.

Graft specimens yielded both intraepithelial and lamina propria lymphocytes. The sequencing here drew on ileum tissue, taken 12 days after intestinal transplant. The source is a human patient who received an intestinal transplant, so some T cells may come from the graft donor. The chain is built from TRBV13 and TRBJ1-3, with 8 bases lining up with TRBD1. The CDR3: CASSGAGGRLGNTIYF. For the CDR3, the DNA is TGTGCCAGCAGCGGAGCAGGGGGCCGCCTGGGAAACACCATATATTTT. The full variable domain, rest sourced from reference TRBV13 and TRBJ1-3, is AAGVIQSPRHLIKEKRETATLKCYPIPRHDTVYWYQQGPGQDPQFLISFYEKMQSDKGSIPDRFSAQQFSDYHSELNMSSLELGDSALYFCASSGAGGRLGNTIYFGEGSWLTVV.